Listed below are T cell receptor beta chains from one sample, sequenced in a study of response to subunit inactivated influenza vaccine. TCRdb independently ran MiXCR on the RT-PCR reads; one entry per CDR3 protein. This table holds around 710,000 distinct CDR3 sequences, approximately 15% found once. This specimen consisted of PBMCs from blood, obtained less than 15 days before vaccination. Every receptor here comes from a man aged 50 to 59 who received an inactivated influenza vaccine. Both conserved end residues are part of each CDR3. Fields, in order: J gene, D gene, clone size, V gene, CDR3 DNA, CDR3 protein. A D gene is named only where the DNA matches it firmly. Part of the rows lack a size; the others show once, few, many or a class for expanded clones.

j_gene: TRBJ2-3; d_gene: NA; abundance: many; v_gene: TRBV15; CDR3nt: TGTGCCACCAGCAGAGGCCTCACAGATACGCAGTATTTT; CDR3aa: CATSRGLTDTQYF
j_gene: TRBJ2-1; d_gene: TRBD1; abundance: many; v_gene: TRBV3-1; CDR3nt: TGTGCCAGCAGCCAAACAGGGGGTAGAACCTACAATGAGCAGTTCTTC; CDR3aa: CASSQTGGRTYNEQFF
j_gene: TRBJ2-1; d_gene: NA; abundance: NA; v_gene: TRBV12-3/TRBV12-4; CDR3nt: TGTGCCAGCAGTCAAATTCAGGGGGGGAATGAGCAGTTCTTC; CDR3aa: CASSQIQGGNEQFF
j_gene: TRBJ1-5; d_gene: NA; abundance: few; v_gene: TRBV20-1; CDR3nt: TGCAGTGCGAGAGAGACAGCCTCGGAGCCCCAGCATTTT; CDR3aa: CSARETASEPQHF
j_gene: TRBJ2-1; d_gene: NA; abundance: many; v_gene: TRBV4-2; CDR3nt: TGTGCCAGCAGCCACGCTTTATTAAAAGTCGCTGAGCAGTTCTTC; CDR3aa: CASSHALLKVAEQFF
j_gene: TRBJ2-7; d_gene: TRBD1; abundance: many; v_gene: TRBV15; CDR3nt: TGTGCCACCAGCAGAGCACCCGGGACAGGGCAGTACTTC; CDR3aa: CATSRAPGTGQYF
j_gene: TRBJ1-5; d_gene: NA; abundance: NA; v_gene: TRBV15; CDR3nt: TGTGCCACCGGGTTGGATCAGCCCCAGCATTTT; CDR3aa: CATGLDQPQHF
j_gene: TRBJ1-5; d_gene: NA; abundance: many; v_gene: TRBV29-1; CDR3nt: TGCAGCGTTGAAACCCAGTCTGGACAGCCCCAGCATTTT; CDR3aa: CSVETQSGQPQHF
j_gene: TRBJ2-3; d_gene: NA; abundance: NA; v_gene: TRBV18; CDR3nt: TGTGCCAGCTCAACCTGGCGGGAGGCCAGGGGGGATACGCAGTATTTT; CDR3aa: CASSTWREARGDTQYF
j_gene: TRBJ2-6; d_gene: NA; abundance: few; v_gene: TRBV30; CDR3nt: TGTGCCTGGAGTGCTCTTGGGGCCAACGTCCTGACTTTC; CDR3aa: CAWSALGANVLTF
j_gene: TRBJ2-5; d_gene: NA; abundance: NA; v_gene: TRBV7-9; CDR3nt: TGTGCCAGCAGCCGCGTGGGGGAAGAGACCCAGTACTTC; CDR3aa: CASSRVGEETQYF
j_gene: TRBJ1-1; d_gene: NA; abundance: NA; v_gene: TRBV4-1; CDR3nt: TGCGCCAGCAGCCAAGGAGCGACACTGAACACTGAAGCTTTCTTT; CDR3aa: CASSQGATLNTEAFF
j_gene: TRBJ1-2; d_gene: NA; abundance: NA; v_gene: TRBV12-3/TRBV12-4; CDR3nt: TGTGCCAGCAGCAAAGACAGGAAATATGGCTACACCTTC; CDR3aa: CASSKDRKYGYTF
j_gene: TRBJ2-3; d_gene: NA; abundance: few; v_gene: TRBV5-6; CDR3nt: TGTGCCAGCAGCACTGGTACCTACGCAGATACGCAGTATTTT; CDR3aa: CASSTGTYADTQYF
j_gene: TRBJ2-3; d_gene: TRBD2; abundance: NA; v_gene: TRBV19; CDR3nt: TGTGCCAGTAGGTCTAGCGGGACAGGCACAGATACGCAGTATTTT; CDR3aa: CASRSSGTGTDTQYF
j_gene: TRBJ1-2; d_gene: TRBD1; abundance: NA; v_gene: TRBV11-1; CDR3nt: TGTGCCAGCAGCTTATCTGGGACAGGGGGCGGCGGCTACACCTTC; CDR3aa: CASSLSGTGGGGYTF
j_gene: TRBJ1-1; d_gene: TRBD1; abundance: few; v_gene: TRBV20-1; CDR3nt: TGCAGTGCTAGCCTGACAGGGACCGCTATGAACACTGAAGCTTTCTTT; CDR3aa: CSASLTGTAMNTEAFF
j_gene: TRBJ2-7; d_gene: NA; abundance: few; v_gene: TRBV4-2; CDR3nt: TGTGCCAGCAGCCAAGTGAGAGAGGGCGTTCACGAGCAGTACTTC; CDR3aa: CASSQVREGVHEQYF
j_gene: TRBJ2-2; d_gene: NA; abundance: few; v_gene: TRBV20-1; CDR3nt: TGCAGTGCCAGATGGGGGGGCAACACCGGGGAGCTGTTTTTT; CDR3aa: CSARWGGNTGELFF
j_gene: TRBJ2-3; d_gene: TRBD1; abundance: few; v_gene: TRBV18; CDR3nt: TGTGCCAGCTCACCGGCAGGGGGACAGATCACAGATACGCAGTATTTT; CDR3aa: CASSPAGGQITDTQYF
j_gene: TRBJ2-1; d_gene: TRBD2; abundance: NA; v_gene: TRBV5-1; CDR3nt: TGCGCCAGCAGCCAAGGAGGTCGCGGGGGGTACTACAATGAGCAGTTCTTC; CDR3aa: CASSQGGRGGYYNEQFF
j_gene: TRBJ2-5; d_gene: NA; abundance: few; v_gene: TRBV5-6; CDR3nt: TGTGCCAGCAGCTCCGGGGGAGAGGTTGGAGAGACCCAGTACTTC; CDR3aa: CASSSGGEVGETQYF
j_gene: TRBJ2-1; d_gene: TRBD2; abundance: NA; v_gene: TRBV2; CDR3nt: TGTGCCAGCAGGTCAAGTAGCGGGTCCCACAATGAGCAGTTCTTC; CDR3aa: CASRSSSGSHNEQFF
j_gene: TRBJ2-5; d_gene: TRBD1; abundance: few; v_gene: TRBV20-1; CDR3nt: TGCAGTGCTAGTGACAGGGGTAGCGAGACCCAGTACTTC; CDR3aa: CSASDRGSETQYF
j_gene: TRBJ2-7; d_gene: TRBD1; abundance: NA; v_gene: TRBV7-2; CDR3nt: TGTGCCAGCAGCGCTTCCCGGACAGGGTCCTACGAGCAGTACTTC; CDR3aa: CASSASRTGSYEQYF
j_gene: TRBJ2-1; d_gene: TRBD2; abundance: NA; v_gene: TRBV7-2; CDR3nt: TGTGCCAGCAGGGATAGCGGGGCCTACAATGAGCAGTTCTTC; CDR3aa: CASRDSGAYNEQFF
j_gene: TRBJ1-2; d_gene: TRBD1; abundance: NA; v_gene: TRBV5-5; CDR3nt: TGTGCCAGCAGCCAGGACAGGGGGAGGGTCTATGGCTACACCTTC; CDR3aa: CASSQDRGRVYGYTF
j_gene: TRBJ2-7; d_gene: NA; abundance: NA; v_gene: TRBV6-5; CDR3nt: TGTGCCAGCAGTTACTTCGGGGACACCTTAAAGGACGAGCAGTACTTC; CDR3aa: CASSYFGDTLKDEQYF
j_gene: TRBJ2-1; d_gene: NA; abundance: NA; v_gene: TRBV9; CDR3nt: TGTGCCAGCAGCTCCAACGCTATGGGGCGAGGATACAATGAGCAGTTCTTC; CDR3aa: CASSSNAMGRGYNEQFF